These 2 T cell receptor beta chains originate from one sample sequenced in a study of human T cells and chemical hapten exposure. As to time point: patch test 1, 2 weeks after DPC sensitization. Treatment in this sample: therapeutic diphenylcyclopropenone sensitization with weekly scalp DPC. TCRdb itself ran the RACE reads through MiXCR, one entry per CDR3 protein. The sample holds 150,000 to 200,000 distinct CDR3 sequences; more than 20% are singletons and the top ten take under 8.5%. Sequences were derived from whole blood, sampled in connection with sensitization to the hapten diphenylcyclopropenone (DPC). These receptors were collected from a woman aged 50 to 60 with alopecia areata. Some clones in this sample may be carry-over from other donors' samples.

The V gene is TRBV2, the J gene TRBJ2-3, with 13 bases lining up with TRBD2. The length of the CDR3 is 17 residues. CDR1 and CDR2 from the germline V gene are SNHLY and FYNNEI. Trimming cost V 5 bases and J 1 base; bases outside gene matches: 6. CDR3 loop: CASSHSGLAGGTDTQYF. DNA of the CDR3: TGTGCCAGCAGTCACTCCGGACTAGCGGGAGGCACAGATACGCAGTATTTT.

This clonotype was picked up a small number of times. The V and J genes are TRBV10-3 and TRBJ2-7; possible D gene TRBD1, 5 bases. V was pared by 3 bases and J by 3 bases, with 15 bases between. The CDR3 runs 15 residues. Per the germline V gene, CDR1 is ENHRY and CDR2 is SYGVKD. CDR3 nucleotides: TGTGCCATCAGTGATCAAAAGGGGATACTCTACGAGCAGTACTTC. Its translation: CAISDQKGILYEQYF.